In its sample, the clone carrying this T cell receptor beta chain was seen many times. Its specificity is unknown. In TCRdb, the 5' RACE reads were re-called with MiXCR into one record per CDR3 protein. Of 350,000 to 600,000 distinct CDR3 sequences detected, 11% to 15% appear once; the ten largest clones hold roughly 0.56%. Each donor (without exception) was a healthy Caucasian. This specimen belongs to a study of identical twins. Study-wide findings and caveats: For cord blood, abundant beta clonotypes had fewer insertions, unlike memory repertoires, which showed none. Out-of-frame alpha sequences common to twins were enriched for low generation probability.

This CDR3 contains 11 residues. The V and J ends lost 6 bases and 6 bases respectively, with 6 bases between them. Germline V gives CDR1 ENHRY, CDR2 SYGVKD. These data also featured in a second study, about yellow fever vaccine responses in identical twins.

The chain employs TRBV10-3 and TRBJ2-1, with unresolved D. The sequenced sample was CD4+ T cells sorted from blood. This TCR came from a woman under 30 in good health. CDR3 residues: CAISSANEQFF. CDR3 DNA sequence: TGTGCCATCAGCAGCGCCAATGAGCAGTTCTTC.